This T cell receptor (beta chain) came from a study of T cell repertoires in cytomegalovirus infection. Study-level findings and limits: The response measured ex vivo was dominated by TCR beta clonotypes (HLA-C-restricted and CMV-specific).

This clonotype was seen ten or more times. The antigen is undetermined. TCRdb re-called the reads through MiXCR, storing one row per CDR3 protein. The sample includes 200,000 to 250,000 distinct CDR3 sequences, 20% to 25% of them seen just once. The junction had 5 bases not matched to a gene; V was cut back by 0 bases and J by 7 bases. The germline V gene has CDR1 LGHNA and CDR2 YNFKEQ. This CDR3 has 15 residues. This rearrangement joins TRBV4-2 to TRBJ2-2; 7 nucleotides match TRBD2. This clonotype was obtained from a human donor in good health (CMV status not recorded). Some clones in this sample may be carry-over from other donors' samples. The sample comprised CD8+ T cells from PBMCs. CDR3 amino acids: CASSQERSSGGELFF. The CDR3 DNA reads TGTGCCAGCAGCCAAGAACGGTCTAGCGGCGGGGAGCTGTTTTTT.